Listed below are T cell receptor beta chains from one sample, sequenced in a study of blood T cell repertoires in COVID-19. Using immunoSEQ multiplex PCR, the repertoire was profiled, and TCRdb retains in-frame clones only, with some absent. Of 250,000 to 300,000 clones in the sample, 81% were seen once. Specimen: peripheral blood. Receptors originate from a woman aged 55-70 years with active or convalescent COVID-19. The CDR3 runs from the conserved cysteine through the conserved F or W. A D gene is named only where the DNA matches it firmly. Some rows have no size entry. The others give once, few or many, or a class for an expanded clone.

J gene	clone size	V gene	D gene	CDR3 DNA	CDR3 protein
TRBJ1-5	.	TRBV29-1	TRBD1	TGCAGCGTTGCCTCCGGGACAGGGGGCGGTCAGCCCCAGCATTTT	CSVASGTGGGQPQHF
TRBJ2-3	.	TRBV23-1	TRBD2	TGCGCCAGCAGTCAATCCGGGGTCCTTAGCGGGGGACGAAGCACAGATACGCAGTATTTT	CASSQSGVLSGGRSTDTQYF
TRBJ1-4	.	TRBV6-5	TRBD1	TGTGCCAGCAGGCCTTGGGGACAGCGAGATGAAAAACTGTTTTTT	CASRPWGQRDEKLFF
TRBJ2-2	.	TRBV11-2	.	TGTGCCAGCAGCCTAACCGGGGAGCTGTTTTTT	CASSLTGELFF
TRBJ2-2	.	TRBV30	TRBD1	TGTGCCTGGTCACAGGGGGCGGTCGGGGAGCTGTTTTTT	CAWSQGAVGELFF
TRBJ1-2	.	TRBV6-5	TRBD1	TGTGCCACCTTAGGGGGCTCCCGTTATGGCTACACCTTC	CATLGGSRYGYTF
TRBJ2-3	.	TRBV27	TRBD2	TGTGCCAGCAGTATAGCGGGGGGGGCCTCAGGGACAGATACGCAGTATTTT	CASSIAGGASGTDTQYF
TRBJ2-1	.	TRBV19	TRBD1	TGTGCCAGTAGTAGAGACAGGGGGCAATACAATGAGCAGTTCTTC	CASSRDRGQYNEQFF
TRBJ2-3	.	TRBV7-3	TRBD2	TGTGCCAGCAGCTTCAGCGGGGGGGGCACAGATACGCAGTATTTT	CASSFSGGGTDTQYF
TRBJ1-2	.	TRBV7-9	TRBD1	TGTGCCAGCAGCCTACCGGGACAGGGGGATGGCTACACCTTC	CASSLPGQGDGYTF
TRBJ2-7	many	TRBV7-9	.	TGTGCCAGCAGCTTAGATCGTACAGGGAACTACGAGCAGTACTTC	CASSLDRTGNYEQYF
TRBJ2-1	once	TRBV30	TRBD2	TGTGCCTGGAGCCGACTAGCGAACTCCTACAATGAGCAGTTCTTC	CAWSRLANSYNEQFF
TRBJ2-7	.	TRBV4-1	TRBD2	TGCGCCAGCAGCCAAGACCGAGCGGGGGTCTACGAGCAGTACTTC	CASSQDRAGVYEQYF
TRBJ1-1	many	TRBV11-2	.	TGTGCCAGCAGCTCCGGACCCCTGAGGGGGGGCACTGAAGCTTTCTTT	CASSSGPLRGGTEAFF
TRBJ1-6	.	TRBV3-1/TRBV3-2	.	TGTGCCAGCAGCCAAGGCCCAGGGTCGAATTCACCCCTCCACTTT	CASSQGPGSNSPLHF
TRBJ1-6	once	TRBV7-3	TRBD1	TGTGCCAGCAGCCGGGACAGGGTGGGATCACCCCTCCACTTT	CASSRDRVGSPLHF
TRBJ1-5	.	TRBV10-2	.	TGCGCCAGCAGTGCGGGGAGGTTTAGGGAACCTAATAGCAATCAGCCCCAGCATTTT	CASSAGRFREPNSNQPQHF
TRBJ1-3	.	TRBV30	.	TGTGCCTGGAGCCTCCTGGGACATAAAGCAGGGGTCTCTGGAAACACCATATATTTT	CAWSLLGHKAGVSGNTIYF
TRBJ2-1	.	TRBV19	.	TGTGCCAGTAGTTACGGGACTCCACCCGCCTACAATGAGCAGTTCTTC	CASSYGTPPAYNEQFF
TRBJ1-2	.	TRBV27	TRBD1	TGTGCCAGCAGCCGACAGGGAGTCTCCTATGGCTACACCTTC	CASSRQGVSYGYTF
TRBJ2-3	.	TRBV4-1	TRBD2	TGCGCCAGCAGCCCCGGGGGGGGCACAGATACGCAGTATTTT	CASSPGGGTDTQYF
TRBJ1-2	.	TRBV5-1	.	TGCGCCAGCAGCTTGGGCCAGGGCAACTATGGCTACACCTTC	CASSLGQGNYGYTF
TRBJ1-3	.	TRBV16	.	TGTGCCAGCAGTCACAGTGTGGGTGCAGGAAACACCATATATTTT	CASSHSVGAGNTIYF
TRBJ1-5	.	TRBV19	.	TGTGCCAGTAGTAGAGGGGAGGCCCAGCCCCAGCATTTT	CASSRGEAQPQHF
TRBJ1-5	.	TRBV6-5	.	TGTGCCAGCAGGATTCAGGGGAATCAGCCCCAGCATTTT	CASRIQGNQPQHF
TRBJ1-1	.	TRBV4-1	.	TGCGCCAGCAGCGCGCACGCCAGGGGCGGGAACACTGAAGCTTTCTTT	CASSAHARGGNTEAFF
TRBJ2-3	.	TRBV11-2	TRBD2	TGTGCCAGCAGCCTCCGGGCCCCGGGAGGGGTGGATACGCAGTATTTT	CASSLRAPGGVDTQYF
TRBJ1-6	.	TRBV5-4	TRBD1	TGTGCCAGCAGCGGACAGGGCTCCTATAATTCACCCCTCCACTTT	CASSGQGSYNSPLHF
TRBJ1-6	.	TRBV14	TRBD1	TGTGCCAGCAGCCAAGATTGGATAGGGACAGGCTATAATTCACCCCTCCACTTT	CASSQDWIGTGYNSPLHF
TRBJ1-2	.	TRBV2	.	TGTGCCAGCAAAAACGTAGGCCAGGGACTTGTCACCTTC	CASKNVGQGLVTF
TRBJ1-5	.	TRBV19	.	TGTGCCAGTAGCCCGGGACATAATCAGCCCCAGCATTTT	CASSPGHNQPQHF
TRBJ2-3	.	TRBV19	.	TGTGCCAGTAGTTCCCCTCTGTTCGCAGATACGCAGTATTTT	CASSSPLFADTQYF
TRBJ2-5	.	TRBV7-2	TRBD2	TGTGCCAGCAGCTTAGGCCTAGCGGGGGTACAAGAGACCCAGTACTTC	CASSLGLAGVQETQYF
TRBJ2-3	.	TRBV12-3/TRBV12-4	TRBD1	TGTGCCAGCAGTTCGACAGGGCGAGATACGCAGTATTTT	CASSSTGRDTQYF
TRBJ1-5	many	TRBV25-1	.	TGTGCCAGCAGGGGAGGGGGGGATCAGCCCCAGCATTTT	CASRGGGDQPQHF
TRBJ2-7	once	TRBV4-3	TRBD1	TGCGCCAGCAGCCAGACCCGGACAGGGAGCCACGAGCAGTACTTC	CASSQTRTGSHEQYF
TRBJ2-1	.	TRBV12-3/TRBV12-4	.	TGTGCCAGCAGTTCGGTGAGGAGTGAGCAGTTCTTC	CASSSVRSEQFF
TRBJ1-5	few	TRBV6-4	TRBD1	TGTGCCAGCAGTCCACAGGGGAATAGCAATCAGCCCCAGCATTTT	CASSPQGNSNQPQHF
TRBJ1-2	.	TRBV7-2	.	TGTGCCAGCAGCTTAACGCCGAGACAGGACCCCTATGGCTACACCTTC	CASSLTPRQDPYGYTF
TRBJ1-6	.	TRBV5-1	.	TGCGCCAGCAGCTGGACTGACGCGGACGTTAATTCACCCCTCCACTTT	CASSWTDADVNSPLHF
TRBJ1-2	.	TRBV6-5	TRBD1	TGTGCCAGCAGTTACTGGGGAGACAGGGGGGGGTATGGCTACACCTTC	CASSYWGDRGGYGYTF
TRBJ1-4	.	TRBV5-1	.	TGCGCCAGCAGCCGCGGGGAAATAAGAGCTAATGAAAAACTGTTTTTT	CASSRGEIRANEKLFF
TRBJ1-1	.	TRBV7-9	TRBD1	TGTGCCAGCAGACCTCGACAGGGTTTGGACACTGAAGCTTTCTTT	CASRPRQGLDTEAFF
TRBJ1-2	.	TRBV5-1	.	TGCGCCAGCCAATTAAGGCGGGGCTTCTATGGCTACACCTTC	CASQLRRGFYGYTF
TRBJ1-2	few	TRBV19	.	TGTGCCAGTAGTGCCCAGGGTCGTGGCTACACCTTC	CASSAQGRGYTF
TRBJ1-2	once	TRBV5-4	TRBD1	TGTGCCAGCAGCTCACAGGGGTCGGTAGGCTACACCTTC	CASSSQGSVGYTF
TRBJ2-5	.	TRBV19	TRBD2	TGTGCCAGTAGTAACCGGGGGGGCCATGAGACCCAGTACTTC	CASSNRGGHETQYF
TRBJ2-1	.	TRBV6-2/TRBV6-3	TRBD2	TGTGCCAGCAGCCTAGCGGGGGCTCCTGAGCAGTTCTTC	CASSLAGAPEQFF
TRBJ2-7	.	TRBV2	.	TGTGCCAGCAGGGGCGGGTATGGCTACGAGCAGTACTTC	CASRGGYGYEQYF
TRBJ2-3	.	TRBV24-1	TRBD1	TGTGCCACCAGTGCCAATGTCGGGGGGACAGGGTGGACAGATACGCAGTATTTT	CATSANVGGTGWTDTQYF
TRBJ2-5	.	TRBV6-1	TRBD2	TGTGCCAGCAGTGATTCACTAGCGGGGGCCCAGTACTTC	CASSDSLAGAQYF
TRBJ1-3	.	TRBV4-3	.	TGCGCCAGCAGCCAAGGGACAGTAGTGGACACCATATATTTT	CASSQGTVVDTIYF
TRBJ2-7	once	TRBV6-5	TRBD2	TGTGCCAGCAGTTATTTCGCGGGGGGCGACTACGAGCAGTACTTC	CASSYFAGGDYEQYF
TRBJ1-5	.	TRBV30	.	TGTGCCTGGAGTGGAGTCGGGGGAAACAATCAGCCCCAGCATTTT	CAWSGVGGNNQPQHF
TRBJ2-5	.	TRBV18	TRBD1	TGTGCCAGCTCACCGAGACAGGGGTCGGGGGAGACCCAGTACTTC	CASSPRQGSGETQYF
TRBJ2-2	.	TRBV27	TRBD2	TGTGCCAGCAGCCGGGGGGGGACCGGGGAGCTGTTTTTT	CASSRGGTGELFF
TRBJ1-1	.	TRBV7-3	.	TGTGCCAGCAGCCTAGATAACTGGAACACTGAAGCTTTCTTT	CASSLDNWNTEAFF
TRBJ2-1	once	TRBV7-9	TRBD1	TGTGCCAGCAGCTTAGATACTCGGGACAGTCAGTTCTTC	CASSLDTRDSQFF